The following is a T cell receptor (beta chain) sequence with its context. Its antigen is still unknown. The entry originates in a study of blood T cells in healthy people across ages. Study-wide points: With unsorted PBMCs, a conclusive comparison of naive versus antigen-experienced cells was not possible. Older individuals had lower TCR beta diversity per million T cells (the decline was roughly linear).

V was trimmed by 8 bases and J by 8 bases, leaving 21 bases between them. This CDR3 is built from 13 residues. Germline values: CDR1 SQVTM, CDR2 ANQGSEA. Next came a second PCR, run for 7 to 11 cycles, which used a sample-barcoded 5' primer along with a J-beta primer mix. Through a template-switch adaptor with 12 random nucleotides, each cDNA molecule received a tag. TCRdb re-called the 5' RACE reads with MiXCR, one entry per CDR3 protein. The data contain roughly 2 million distinct CDR3 sequences, roughly 50% of them seen just once; the ten biggest clones take up about 2.1%. Sequenced input: blood. The sequence derives from a woman in her forties in good health. This chain joins TRBV29-1 and TRBJ1-1; D is perhaps TRBD1 (5 bases). CDR3 DNA: TGCAGCCCTCAGGAGAGGGATAAGGGGGAAGCTTTCTTT. As protein: CSPQERDKGEAFF.